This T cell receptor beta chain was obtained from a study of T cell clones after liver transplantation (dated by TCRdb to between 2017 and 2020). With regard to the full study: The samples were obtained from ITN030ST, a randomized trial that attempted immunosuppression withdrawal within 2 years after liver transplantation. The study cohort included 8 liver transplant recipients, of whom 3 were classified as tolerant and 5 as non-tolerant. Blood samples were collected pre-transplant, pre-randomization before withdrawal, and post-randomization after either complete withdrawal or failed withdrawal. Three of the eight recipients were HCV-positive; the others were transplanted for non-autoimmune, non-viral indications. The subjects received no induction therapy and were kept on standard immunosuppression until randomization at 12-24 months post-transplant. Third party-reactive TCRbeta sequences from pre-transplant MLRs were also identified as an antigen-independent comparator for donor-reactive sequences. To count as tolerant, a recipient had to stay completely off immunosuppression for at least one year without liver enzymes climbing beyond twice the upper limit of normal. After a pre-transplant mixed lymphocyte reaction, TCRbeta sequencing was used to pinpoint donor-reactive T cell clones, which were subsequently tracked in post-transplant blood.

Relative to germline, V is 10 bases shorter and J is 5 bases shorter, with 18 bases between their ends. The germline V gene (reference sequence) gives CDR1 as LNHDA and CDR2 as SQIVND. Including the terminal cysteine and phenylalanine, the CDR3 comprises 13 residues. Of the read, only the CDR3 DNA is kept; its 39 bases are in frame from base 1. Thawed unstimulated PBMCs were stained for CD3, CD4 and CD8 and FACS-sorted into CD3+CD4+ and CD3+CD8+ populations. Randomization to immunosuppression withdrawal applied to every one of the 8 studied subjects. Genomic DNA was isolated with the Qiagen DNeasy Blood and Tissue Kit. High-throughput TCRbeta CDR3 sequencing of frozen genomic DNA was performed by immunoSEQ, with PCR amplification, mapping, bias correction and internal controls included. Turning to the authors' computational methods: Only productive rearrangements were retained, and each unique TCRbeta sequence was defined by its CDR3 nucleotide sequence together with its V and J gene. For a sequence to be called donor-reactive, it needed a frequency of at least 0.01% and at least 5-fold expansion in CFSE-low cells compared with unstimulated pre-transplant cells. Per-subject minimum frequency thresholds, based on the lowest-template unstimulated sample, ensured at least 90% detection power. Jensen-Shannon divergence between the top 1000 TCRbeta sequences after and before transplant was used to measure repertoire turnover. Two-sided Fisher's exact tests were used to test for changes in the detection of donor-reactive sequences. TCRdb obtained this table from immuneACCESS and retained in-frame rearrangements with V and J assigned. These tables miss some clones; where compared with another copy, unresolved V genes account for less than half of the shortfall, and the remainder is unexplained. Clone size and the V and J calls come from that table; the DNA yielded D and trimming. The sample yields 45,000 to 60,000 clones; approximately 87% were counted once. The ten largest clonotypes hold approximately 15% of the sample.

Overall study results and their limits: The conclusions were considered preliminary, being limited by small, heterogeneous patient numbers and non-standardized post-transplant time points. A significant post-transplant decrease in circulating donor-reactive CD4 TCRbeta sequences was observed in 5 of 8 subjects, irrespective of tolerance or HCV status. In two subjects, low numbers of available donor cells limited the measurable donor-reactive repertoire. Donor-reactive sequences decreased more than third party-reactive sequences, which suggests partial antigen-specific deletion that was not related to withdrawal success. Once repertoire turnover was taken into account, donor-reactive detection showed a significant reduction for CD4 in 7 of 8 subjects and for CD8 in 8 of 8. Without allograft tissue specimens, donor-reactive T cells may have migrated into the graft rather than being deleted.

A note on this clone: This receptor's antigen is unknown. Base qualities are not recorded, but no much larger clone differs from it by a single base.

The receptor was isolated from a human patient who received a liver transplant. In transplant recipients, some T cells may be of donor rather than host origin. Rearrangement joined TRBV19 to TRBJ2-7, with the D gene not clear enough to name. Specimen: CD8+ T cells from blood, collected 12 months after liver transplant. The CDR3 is CATASWTDNEQYF. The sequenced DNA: TGTGCCACCGCCTCCTGGACCGACAACGAGCAGTACTTC.